This TCR beta chain stems from a study of naive and memory T cell subsets. An oligonucleotide containing a UMI was ligated to the 3' end of TCR cDNA. Whole-blood samples were 2 to 2.5 ml of peripheral blood from healthy adult volunteers. Input was about 1 to 1,100 ng of DNase-treated total RNA without cell sorting. Overall study findings and caveats: Potentially, T cell activation and differentiation skew this RNA-based measurement.

This clonotype was detected ten times or more. Its antigen is as yet unknown. Four PCR rounds used nested alpha and beta constant region primers plus the SP2 primer. Reverse transcription of blood and skin TCR RNA was primed at alpha and beta constant regions. TCRdb itself ran the 5' RACE reads through MiXCR, one entry per CDR3 protein. Altogether about 62,000 distinct CDR3 sequences are present, 8% to 9% being singletons, with the ten largest covering less than 20%. Germline assignment: CDR1 SGHRS and CDR2 YFSETQ. V shed 4 bases and J 5 bases; nucleotides not matched to a gene: 9. The CDR3 is made up of 15 amino acids.

The chain combines TRBV5-1 with TRBJ1-1; 9 bases align to TRBD1. This TCR came from a female donor in good health. CDR3 protein: CASSVGTGLSTEAFF. CDR3 bases: TGCGCCAGCAGCGTCGGGACAGGGTTGAGTACTGAAGCTTTCTTT.